Presented here are 20 T cell receptor beta chains from one specimen sequenced in a study of cytomegalovirus exposure and HLA in healthy donors. Assay used: immunoSEQ multiplex PCR; TCRdb lists only in-frame clones, some missing. The sample includes under 250,000 clones, 80% to 95% of them seen just once. The sample comprised PBMCs. These receptor sequences come from a young woman in good health and CMV-seronegative.

This clone was seen just once. V usage is TRBV10-3 and J usage is TRBJ2-3, with D unresolved. This CDR3 comprises 18 residues. V was shortened by 3 bases and J by 3 bases, with 22 bases between the two germline ends. Per germline, CDR1 ENHRY and CDR2 SYGVKD. The DNA for the CDR3 is TGTGCCATCAGTGATATGAAGTTCAACGCGCACTGGACAGATACGCAGTATTTT. It is translated as CAISDMKFNAHWTDTQYF.

The chain joins TRBV19 to TRBJ1-4; possible D gene TRBD1, 5 bases. Germline V CDR1 and CDR2: LNHDA, SQIVND (reference sequence). The CDR3 runs 16 residues. The V and J ends lost 5 bases and 0 bases respectively, with 13 bases between them. The CDR3 DNA reads TGTGCCAGTAGTGACCGGACATCTGCAACTAATGAAAAACTGTTTTTT. Translation: CASSDRTSATNEKLFF.

V gene TRBV28 combines with J gene TRBJ1-5; 7 nucleotides line up with TRBD1. After removal of 10 bases from V and 2 bases from J, the junction contained 20 bases not matched to a gene. Germline V lookup: CDR1 MDHEN, CDR2 SYDVKM. CDR3 length equals 18 residues. The DNA for the CDR3 is TGTGCCACCCTCAGACGGAGGGGGCGGTTAGAGGGCAATCAGCCCCAGCATTTT. Translation: CATLRRRGRLEGNQPQHF.

This chain uses TRBV10-2 with TRBJ1-1, with D hard to call. The ends were cut back, 8 bases at V and 4 bases at J, with 11 bases in the middle. The CDR3 runs to 12 residues. CDR1 WSHSY and CDR2 SAAADI come from the germline V gene. The CDR3: CASRRASTEAFF. CDR3 nucleotides: TGCGCCAGCCGGAGGGCGAGCACTGAAGCTTTCTTT.

The rearrangement links TRBV5-1 to TRBJ2-7, with 7 nucleotides matching TRBD1. V trimming: 4 bases; J trimming: 1 base; junction bases outside the gene matches: 2. CDR1 and CDR2 from the germline V gene are SGHRS and YFSETQ. This CDR3 has 13 amino acids. The CDR3 region has the DNA TGCGCCAGCAGCCCGACAGGGTCCTACGAGCAGTACTTC. Translated: CASSPTGSYEQYF.

The CDR3 sequence is CASDPGTPNHTF. For the CDR3, the DNA is TGTGCCAGCGACCCTGGGACACCAAACCACACCTTC. The gene calls are TRBV2 and TRBJ1-2; perhaps TRBD1 as D (6 bases). Germline V gene data show CDR1 as SNHLY and CDR2 as FYNNEI. The CDR3 runs to 12 residues. V was shortened by 8 bases and J by 12 bases, with 19 bases between the two germline ends. Drawing the rest from reference TRBV2 and TRBJ1-2, the complete variable domain is EPEVTQTPSHQVTQMGQEVILRCVPISNHLYFYWYRQILGQKVEFLVSFYNNEISEKSEIFDDQFSVERPDGSNFTLKIRSTKLEDSAMYFCASDPGTPNHTFGSGTRLTVV.

Here the CDR3 reads CASSPSGSGTGELFF. The DNA for the CDR3 is TGTGCCAGCTCACCGTCCGGGTCGGGAACCGGGGAGCTGTTTTTT. This chain connects TRBV18 to TRBJ2-2, with D possibly matching TRBD2 (5 bases). Trimming pared 3 bases from V and 5 bases from J, leaving 13 bases between. CDR3 length: 15 amino acids. Germline V lookup: CDR1 KGHSH, CDR2 LQKENI.

J is TRBJ1-1 and V is TRBV5-4, with D maybe TRBD1 (6 bases). Trimming took off 1 base at V and 7 bases at J, with 14 bases between the two ends. Looked up from germline, CDR1 is SGHNT and CDR2 is YYREEE (reference sequence). This CDR3 is 14 amino acids long. DNA of the CDR3: TGTGCCAGCAGCTTGTCGGGCAGGGGCAATGAAGCTTTCTTT. Encoded protein: CASSLSGRGNEAFF.

J is TRBJ1-5 and V is TRBV30, with D unclear. V was cut by 1 base and J by 1 base, with 5 bases left in between. This CDR3 contains 13 residues. Looked up from germline, CDR1 is GTSNPN and CDR2 is SVGIG (reference sequence). DNA of the CDR3: TGTGCCTGGAGTGGCAGGAGCAATCAGCCCCAGCATTTT. It encodes CAWSGRSNQPQHF.

The rearrangement joins TRBV5-1 to TRBJ1-6; the match to TRBD1 covers 7 bases. The CDR3 runs to 17 residues. The germline V gene has CDR1 SGHRS and CDR2 YFSETQ. Unmatched junction bases numbered 14, after V lost 4 bases and J lost 7 bases. The CDR3 reads CASSRTNQLTGNSPLHF. CDR3 sequence (DNA): TGCGCCAGCAGCCGAACGAACCAGTTGACAGGGAATTCACCCCTCCACTTT.

This chain uses TRBV18 with TRBJ2-1, with 15 bases lining up with TRBD2. The CDR3 extends over 15 amino acids. CDR1 KGHSH and CDR2 LQKENI come from the germline V gene. V trimming: 3 bases; J trimming: 8 bases; junction bases outside the gene matches: 2. In DNA form, the CDR3 reads TGTGCCAGCTCACCCGGGACTAGCGGGAGGTATGAGCAGTTCTTC. This gives the protein CASSPGTSGRYEQFF.

This chain joins TRBV5-1 and TRBJ1-2; D is unresolved. Germline CDR1 SGHRS, CDR2 YFSETQ. The V end lost 4 bases, the J end lost 2 bases, and 15 bases lay between the germline ends. The CDR3 is 15 residues long. CDR3 bases: TGCGCCAGCAGCGTGTCCCCGGGAAACAACTATGGCTACACCTTC. Its protein is CASSVSPGNNYGYTF.

The chain is built from TRBV7-9 and TRBJ2-7; D perhaps matches TRBD2 (5 bases). CDR1 SEHNR and CDR2 FQNEAQ come from the germline V gene (reference sequence). V was clipped by 3 bases and J by 5 bases, with 17 bases between them. CDR3 size: 15 residues. DNA for the CDR3: TGTGCCAGCAGCTTTTCCCTTCGGGGTTCTGACGAGCAGTACTTC. Protein sequence: CASSFSLRGSDEQYF.

The chain joins TRBV11-2 to TRBJ1-2, with a weak D call TRBD1 (5 bases). CDR3 length: 15 amino acids. V lost 3 bases and J lost 2, with 13 bases in between. From germline, CDR1 is SGHAT and CDR2 FQNNGV. The CDR3 sequence is CASSLEAGRNYGYTF. The DNA of the CDR3 is TGTGCCAGCAGCTTGGAAGCGGGACGGAACTATGGCTACACCTTC.

This rearrangement joins TRBV6-5 to TRBJ2-3, with 9 positions matching TRBD1. Per germline, CDR1 MNHEY and CDR2 SVGAGI. The CDR3 is 15 amino acids. J lost 2 bases, V lost 6 bases, and 6 bases had no gene match. The CDR3 region is CASSTDRGVTDTQYF. The CDR3 nucleotides read TGTGCCAGCAGCACGGACAGGGGAGTCACAGATACGCAGTATTTT.

The chain combines TRBV11-2 with TRBJ2-1, with D perhaps matching TRBD2 (6 bases). The CDR3 is made up of 15 amino acids. Trimming shortened V by 4 bases and J by 5 bases, and 15 bases separated the two germline ends. Germline V gene sequence: CDR1 SGHAT, CDR2 FQNNGV. The CDR3 DNA reads as TGTGCCAGCAGCTCCAACCCGGGACTTGACAATGAGCAGTTCTTC. It is translated as CASSSNPGLDNEQFF.

The V call is TRBV19, the J call TRBJ1-4; D is perhaps TRBD1 (6 bases). Germline V gene sequence: CDR1 LNHDA, CDR2 SQIVND (reference sequence). The V end was cut by 3 bases, the J end by 6 bases, with 11 bases between. The CDR3 is 14 residues long. The CDR3 here is CASSIDRSDEKLFF. DNA for the CDR3: TGTGCCAGTAGTATCGACAGGTCGGATGAAAAACTGTTTTTT.

The chain couples TRBV6-5 to TRBJ2-7; 10 positions match TRBD2. The CDR3 loop spans 16 amino acids. V lost 1 base and J lost 2; bases outside the gene matches: 5. Germline V lookup: CDR1 MNHEY, CDR2 SVGAGI. CDR3 residues: CASSYFSSGSAYEQYF. Here the CDR3 DNA reads TGTGCCAGCAGTTACTTTTCTAGCGGGAGTGCCTACGAGCAGTACTTC.

The rearrangement joins TRBV5-6 to TRBJ2-7, with 12 bases identical to TRBD2. The CDR3 runs 16 residues. Unmatched junction bases numbered 6, after V lost 3 bases and J lost 2 bases. The V gene's germline CDR1 is SGHDT and CDR2 YYEEEE. CDR3 in DNA: TGTGCCAGCAGCTCCCTAGCGGGAGGGAGACCCTACGAGCAGTACTTC. Protein: CASSSLAGGRPYEQYF.

The CDR3 nucleotides are TGTGCCAGCAGAGCCACAACTAATGAAAAACTGTTTTTT. This sequence encodes CASRATTNEKLFF. The V and J genes are TRBV28 and TRBJ1-4; D unclear. Germline V gene lookup returns CDR1 MDHEN and CDR2 SYDVKM. V lost 6 bases and J 0 bases, leaving 5 bases between the germline ends. The CDR3 covers 13 residues.